The rows below give T cell receptor beta chains drawn from one sample of a study of T cell responses to AZD1222 COVID-19 vaccine. Method: immunoSEQ multiplex PCR; TCRdb's copy keeps in-frame clones and lacks some. The repertoire holds around 81,000 clones, with approximately 90% as singletons. The sequencing here drew on peripheral blood, taken 28 days after the second AZD1222 dose. The receptors derive from an adult who received the AZD1222 COVID-19 vaccine. Both conserved end residues are part of each CDR3. The order of the fields is clone size, V gene, J gene, D gene, CDR3 DNA, CDR3 protein. A D gene is named only where the DNA matches it firmly. Expanded clones get a size class; other rows say once, few or many, or leave the size out.

clone size: -; V gene: TRBV29-1; J gene: TRBJ2-6; D gene: -; CDR3 DNA: TGCAGCGTTGTTGGAGGGAACCCCTCTGGGGCCAACGTCCTGACTTTC; CDR3 protein: CSVVGGNPSGANVLTF
clone size: -; V gene: TRBV2; J gene: TRBJ2-7; D gene: TRBD2; CDR3 DNA: TGTGCCAGCAGTGAGGGGGTAGGACTAGCGGGGGCTAGCTCCTACGAGCAGTACTTC; CDR3 protein: CASSEGVGLAGASSYEQYF
clone size: -; V gene: TRBV29-1; J gene: TRBJ2-2; D gene: -; CDR3 DNA: TGCAGCGTTGGTCCAGGGTGGCCCGGGGAGCTGTTTTTT; CDR3 protein: CSVGPGWPGELFF
clone size: few; V gene: TRBV7-2; J gene: TRBJ1-6; D gene: TRBD1; CDR3 DNA: TGTGCCAGCAGCCCACGGACAGGGGATTTTTCACCCCTCCACTTT; CDR3 protein: CASSPRTGDFSPLHF
clone size: -; V gene: TRBV18; J gene: TRBJ1-2; D gene: -; CDR3 DNA: TGTGCCAGCTCACCCTCTGTGGTGGGTGGCTACACCTTC; CDR3 protein: CASSPSVVGGYTF
clone size: -; V gene: TRBV10-3; J gene: TRBJ2-7; D gene: TRBD2; CDR3 DNA: TGTGCCATCAGCACTAGCGGGAGCTACGAGCAGTACTTC; CDR3 protein: CAISTSGSYEQYF
clone size: -; V gene: TRBV30; J gene: TRBJ2-7; D gene: -; CDR3 DNA: TGTGCCTGGAGTGTCGGATCGGTCCTTTCCTACGAGCAGTACTTC; CDR3 protein: CAWSVGSVLSYEQYF
clone size: -; V gene: TRBV10-1; J gene: TRBJ1-5; D gene: TRBD1; CDR3 DNA: TGCGCCAGCAGTGGGGACAGGGAAAGGGATCAGCCCCAGCATTTT; CDR3 protein: CASSGDRERDQPQHF
clone size: -; V gene: TRBV4-2; J gene: TRBJ1-2; D gene: TRBD1; CDR3 DNA: TGTGCCAGCAGCCAAGCTACAGGGGTTAACTATGGCTACACCTTC; CDR3 protein: CASSQATGVNYGYTF
clone size: -; V gene: TRBV2; J gene: TRBJ2-3; D gene: -; CDR3 DNA: TGTGCCAGCAGCCCTAGCAGTGAGCGCACAGATACGCAGTATTTT; CDR3 protein: CASSPSSERTDTQYF
clone size: once; V gene: TRBV7-6; J gene: TRBJ2-1; D gene: -; CDR3 DNA: TGTGCCAGCAGCGCAGCTGGGGCGAGCTCCTACAATGAGCAGTTCTTC; CDR3 protein: CASSAAGASSYNEQFF
clone size: -; V gene: TRBV6-5; J gene: TRBJ2-1; D gene: -; CDR3 DNA: TGTGCCAGCAGTTACTCAACCCCCGGTCGCGGTTTTGAGCAGTTCTTC; CDR3 protein: CASSYSTPGRGFEQFF
clone size: -; V gene: TRBV2; J gene: TRBJ2-7; D gene: -; CDR3 DNA: TGTGCCAGCAGTTCCGATAGGGATTCCGAGCAGTACTTC; CDR3 protein: CASSSDRDSEQYF
clone size: once; V gene: TRBV19; J gene: TRBJ1-1; D gene: TRBD1; CDR3 DNA: TGTGCCAGTAGTATGAACCCCAGAACAGGGGCTGAAGCTTTCTTT; CDR3 protein: CASSMNPRTGAEAFF
clone size: -; V gene: TRBV5-5; J gene: TRBJ2-7; D gene: TRBD1; CDR3 DNA: TGTGCCAGCAGCAGGACAGGGGAGAATGAGTACTTC; CDR3 protein: CASSRTGENEYF
clone size: -; V gene: TRBV2; J gene: TRBJ1-6; D gene: -; CDR3 DNA: TGTGCCAGGGAGACAGGCAAGACTTCACCCCTCCACTTT; CDR3 protein: CARETGKTSPLHF
clone size: -; V gene: TRBV9; J gene: TRBJ2-3; D gene: TRBD2; CDR3 DNA: TGTGCCAGCAGCTCAGCCGGGACTAGCGGCACAGATACGCAGTATTTT; CDR3 protein: CASSSAGTSGTDTQYF
clone size: -; V gene: TRBV10-2; J gene: TRBJ2-3; D gene: -; CDR3 DNA: TGCGCCAGCAGATACGGACAAACACGCACAGATACGCAGTATTTT; CDR3 protein: CASRYGQTRTDTQYF
clone size: -; V gene: TRBV6-5; J gene: TRBJ2-7; D gene: -; CDR3 DNA: TGTGCCAGCAGTAGGCTAGCCGACGAGCAGTACTTC; CDR3 protein: CASSRLADEQYF
clone size: -; V gene: TRBV9; J gene: TRBJ2-5; D gene: TRBD1; CDR3 DNA: TGTGCCAGCAGCGTAGGGCCAGGGGGACAAGAGACCCAGTACTTC; CDR3 protein: CASSVGPGGQETQYF
clone size: -; V gene: TRBV10-3; J gene: TRBJ2-3; D gene: TRBD2; CDR3 DNA: TGTGCCATCAGTGAGGTGGGAGGGGGCACAGATACGCAGTATTTT; CDR3 protein: CAISEVGGGTDTQYF
clone size: -; V gene: TRBV5-1; J gene: TRBJ1-1; D gene: -; CDR3 DNA: TGCGCCAGCAGCTTGCAGCCCACAAACACTGAAGCTTTCTTT; CDR3 protein: CASSLQPTNTEAFF
clone size: -; V gene: TRBV29-1; J gene: TRBJ2-4; D gene: -; CDR3 DNA: TGCAGCGTTGCAGGGGACATGCTAGCCAAAAACATTCAGTACTTC; CDR3 protein: CSVAGDMLAKNIQYF
clone size: -; V gene: TRBV3-1/TRBV3-2; J gene: TRBJ2-5; D gene: -; CDR3 DNA: TGTGCCTGCACGATTACCCAATCGGAGACCCAGTACTTC; CDR3 protein: CACTITQSETQYF
clone size: -; V gene: TRBV7-3; J gene: TRBJ1-1; D gene: -; CDR3 DNA: TGTGCCAGCAGCCTCCAGGCCAGGACTGAAGCTTTCTTT; CDR3 protein: CASSLQARTEAFF
clone size: -; V gene: TRBV20-1; J gene: TRBJ2-2; D gene: -; CDR3 DNA: TGCAGTGCTAGTTATGGAGGGACCACCGGGGAGCTGTTTTTT; CDR3 protein: CSASYGGTTGELFF
clone size: -; V gene: TRBV6-2/TRBV6-3; J gene: TRBJ2-1; D gene: TRBD1; CDR3 DNA: TGTGCCAGCAGTTCCTGGACAGGCCTCTCCTACAATGAGCAGTTCTTC; CDR3 protein: CASSSWTGLSYNEQFF